Each of the 10 T cell receptor beta chains below was sequenced from the same sample in a study of shared clonotypes between healthy human individuals. Produced via immunoSEQ multiplex PCR; TCRdb's table is partial and in-frame only. The sample has about 560,000 clones, around 81% seen once. The sample taken for sequencing was PBMCs. The receptors derive from a woman between 35 and 50 years old in good health. Some clones in this sample may be carry-over from other donors' samples.

The chain combines TRBV19 with TRBJ2-5, with 7 bases identical to TRBD1. CDR1 LNHDA and CDR2 SQIVND come from the germline V gene (reference sequence). The CDR3 totals 16 residues. V lost 7 bases to trimming and J lost 9 bases; unmatched junction nucleotides: 20. CDR3 nucleotides: TGTGCCAGTACAGAGACAGGGTCCCTCCCTTCGGAGCCCCAGTACTTC. Encoded protein: CASTETGSLPSEPQYF.

The count of this clone is one. This chain links TRBV9 with TRBJ2-1, with a possible D match to TRBD2 (5 bases). There are 15 residues in the CDR3. Trimming shortened V by 3 bases and J by 5 bases, and 15 bases separated the two germline ends. Germline V lookup: CDR1 SGDLS, CDR2 YYNGEE. In DNA form, the CDR3 reads TGTGCCAGCAGCGCCGGACGGAGGACCGACAATGAGCAGTTCTTC. It encodes CASSAGRRTDNEQFF.

V usage is TRBV7-8 and J usage is TRBJ2-6; weak D call: TRBD1 (6 bases). V lost 3 bases and J lost 0, with 15 bases in between. The CDR3 is 18 amino acids. The germline gives CDR1 SGHVS, CDR2 FQNEAQ. CDR3 nucleotides: TGTGCCAGCAGCTTTGTGTCAGGGGACCTCTCTGGGGCCAACGTCCTGACTTTC. Its translation is CASSFVSGDLSGANVLTF.

CDR3 sequence reads: CASSLSPGLAGLETQYF. In nucleotides, the CDR3 is TGTGCCAGCAGCCTTTCACCGGGACTAGCGGGATTAGAGACCCAGTACTTC. This chain joins TRBV7-6 and TRBJ2-5, with 13 bases identical to TRBD2. CDR1 is SGHVS and CDR2 is FNYEAQ in the germline V gene. The CDR3 is 17 amino acids. V gave up 5 bases and J gave up 4 bases; unmatched junction bases: 10. The entire variable domain, with the rest obtained from reference TRBV7-6 and TRBJ2-5, is as follows: GAGVSQSPRYKVTKRGQDVALRCDPISGHVSLYWYRQALGQGPEFLTYFNYEAQQDKSGLPNDRFSAERPEGSISTLTIQRTEQRDSAMYRCASSLSPGLAGLETQYFGPGTRLLVL.

As DNA, the CDR3 is TGTGCCAGCAGATGGACTAGCCGTGAGACCCAGTACTTC. Protein product: CASRWTSRETQYF. This chain joins TRBV11-2 and TRBJ2-5; 8 bases fit TRBD2. CDR3 size: 13 residues. After removal of 6 bases from V and 5 bases from J, the junction contained 5 bases not matched to a gene. Germline lookup yields CDR1 SGHAT and CDR2 FQNNGV.

As concerns this clone: The sample contains more than one DNA sequence encoding this CDR3. The chain carries TRBV2 and TRBJ2-5; D ambiguous. Deletions cut 5 bases from V and 5 bases from J, with 12 bases between. The CDR3 is 13 residues long. The germline gives CDR1 SNHLY, CDR2 FYNNEI. CDR3 coding DNA: TGTGCCAGCAGTCCCGGGCCTGGGGAGACCCAGTACTTC. Its protein product is CASSPGPGETQYF.

This clone occurred many times. The chain employs TRBV30 and TRBJ2-3, with D unresolved. The CDR3 spans 13 residues. Per the germline V gene, CDR1 is GTSNPN and CDR2 is SVGIG (reference sequence). V lost 7 bases to trimming and J lost 4 bases, with 15 bases between them. The CDR3 protein is CASTDRSADTQYF. As DNA, the CDR3 is TGTGCCTCCACGGATAGGTCAGCAGATACGCAGTATTTT.

V is TRBV7-6 and J is TRBJ2-5, with unresolved D. V lost 5 bases and J lost 5, with 6 bases in between. The germline V gene encodes CDR1 SGHVS and CDR2 FNYEAQ. The CDR3 contains 11 residues. CDR3 coding DNA: TGTGCCAGCAGCCCCCGGGAGACCCAGTACTTC. As protein: CASSPRETQYF.

The sample holds a few counts of this clone. This chain connects TRBV14 to TRBJ1-2; D remains unclear. CDR1 SGHDN and CDR2 FVKESK come from the germline V gene. The CDR3 totals 15 residues. The V and J ends lost 2 bases and 4 bases respectively, with 14 bases between them. CDR3 loop: CASSQSPGVLYGYTF. CDR3 nucleotide sequence: TGTGCCAGCAGCCAATCACCTGGAGTGCTCTATGGCTACACCTTC.

The chain combines TRBV11-3 with TRBJ2-7, with D possibly TRBD2 on 6 matching bases. CDR3 length: 15 amino acids. Trimming left V 6 bases short and J 3 bases short, with 18 bases between. The germline V gene encodes CDR1 SGHNT and CDR2 YENEEA. CDR3 in amino acids: CASSPSRGADYEQYF. In nucleotides, the CDR3 is TGTGCCAGCAGTCCCTCGCGGGGCGCGGACTACGAGCAGTACTTC.